This TCR beta chain was identified during a study of T cell changes during pregnancy in multiple sclerosis. Sequencing was performed with immunoSEQ multiplex PCR; in TCRdb, only in-frame clones are kept and a portion is missing. The profile shows some 90,000 clones, roughly nine tenths of them singletons. The TCR comes from a female donor with multiple sclerosis, enrolled in a pregnancy study. Sequencing was performed on peripheral blood, taken in the first trimester of pregnancy.

DNA of the CDR3: TGTGCCAGCAGTTTATCGGTCAGGGCGGAGACCCAGTACTTC. As protein: CASSLSVRAETQYF. The rearrangement uses TRBV27 and TRBJ2-5; D is perhaps TRBD1 (5 bases). With 0 bases removed from V and 5 bases from J, the gap between germline ends came to 10 bases. The germline CDR1 and CDR2 sequences are MNHEY and SMNVEV (reference sequence). This CDR3 has 14 residues.